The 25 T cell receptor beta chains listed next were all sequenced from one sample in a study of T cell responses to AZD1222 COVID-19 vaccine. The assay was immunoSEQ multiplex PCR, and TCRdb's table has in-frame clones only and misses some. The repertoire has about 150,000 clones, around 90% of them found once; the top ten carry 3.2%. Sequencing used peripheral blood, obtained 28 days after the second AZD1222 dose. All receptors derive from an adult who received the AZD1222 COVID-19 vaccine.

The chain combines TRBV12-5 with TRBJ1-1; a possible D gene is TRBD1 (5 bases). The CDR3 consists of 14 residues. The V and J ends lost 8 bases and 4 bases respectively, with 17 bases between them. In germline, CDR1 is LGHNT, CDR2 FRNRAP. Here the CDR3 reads CASYPGGSGTEAFF. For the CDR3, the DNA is TGTGCTAGTTACCCCGGGGGTAGTGGCACTGAAGCTTTCTTT.

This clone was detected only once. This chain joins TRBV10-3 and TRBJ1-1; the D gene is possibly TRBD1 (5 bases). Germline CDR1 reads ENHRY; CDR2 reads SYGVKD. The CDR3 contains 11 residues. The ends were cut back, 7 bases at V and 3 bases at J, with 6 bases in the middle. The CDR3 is CAIMGDTEAFF. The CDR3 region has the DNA TGTGCCATCATGGGGGACACTGAAGCTTTCTTT.

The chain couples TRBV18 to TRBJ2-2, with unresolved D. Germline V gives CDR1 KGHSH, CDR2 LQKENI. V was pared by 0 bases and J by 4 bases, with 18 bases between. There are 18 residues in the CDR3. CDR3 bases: TGTGCCAGCTCACCACCGACGGTTTCTGGGTTGGGCACCGGGGAGCTGTTTTTT. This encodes CASSPPTVSGLGTGELFF.

In nucleotides, the CDR3 is TGTGCCAGCAGCCAACGTACTTCCCTAATGAACACTGAAGCTTTCTTT. This encodes CASSQRTSLMNTEAFF. This rearrangement joins TRBV3-1 (or the pseudogene TRBV3-2) to TRBJ1-1; unclear D gene. Trimming cost V 2 bases and J 0 bases, with 13 bases left between them. Germline V gene lookup returns CDR1 LGHDT and CDR2 YNNKEL (reference sequence). This CDR3 region has 16 residues.

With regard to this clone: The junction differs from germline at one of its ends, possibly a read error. CDR3 residues: CASPPQLAGVDNEQFF. DNA for the CDR3: TGTGCCAGCCCACCCCAACTAGCGGGAGTTGACAATGAGCAGTTCTTC. The gene calls are TRBV18 and TRBJ2-1; 11 bases map to TRBD2. The CDR3 is 16 amino acids. Germline lookup yields CDR1 KGHSH and CDR2 LQKENI.

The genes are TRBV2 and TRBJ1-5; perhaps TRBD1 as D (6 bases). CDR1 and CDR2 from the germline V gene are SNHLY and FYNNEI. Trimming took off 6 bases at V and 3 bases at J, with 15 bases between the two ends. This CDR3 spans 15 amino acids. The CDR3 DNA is TGTGCCAGCAGCCCGTCTCGACAGGACAATCAGCCCCAGCATTTT. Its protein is CASSPSRQDNQPQHF.

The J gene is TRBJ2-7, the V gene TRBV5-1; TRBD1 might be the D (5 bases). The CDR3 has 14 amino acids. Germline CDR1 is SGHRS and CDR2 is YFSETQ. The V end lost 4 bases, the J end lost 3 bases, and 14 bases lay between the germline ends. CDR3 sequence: CASSADTSGYEQYF. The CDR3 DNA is TGCGCCAGCAGCGCGGACACCTCTGGCTACGAGCAGTACTTC.

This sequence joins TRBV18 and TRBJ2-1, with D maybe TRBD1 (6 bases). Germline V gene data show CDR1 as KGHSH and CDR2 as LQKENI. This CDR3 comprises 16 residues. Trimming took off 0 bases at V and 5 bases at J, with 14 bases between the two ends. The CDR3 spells CASSPPRTGINNEQFF. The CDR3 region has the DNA TGTGCCAGCTCACCACCGAGAACAGGGATCAACAATGAGCAGTTCTTC.

The CDR3 sequence: CASSINREYTEAFF. CDR3 DNA sequence: TGCGCCAGCAGCATTAACAGGGAGTACACTGAAGCTTTCTTT. The chain links TRBV5-1 to TRBJ1-1; tentatively, D is TRBD1 (6 bases). Trimming removed 4 bases at V and 3 bases at J, with 13 bases between. Germline lookup yields CDR1 SGHRS and CDR2 YFSETQ. CDR3 length: 14 residues.

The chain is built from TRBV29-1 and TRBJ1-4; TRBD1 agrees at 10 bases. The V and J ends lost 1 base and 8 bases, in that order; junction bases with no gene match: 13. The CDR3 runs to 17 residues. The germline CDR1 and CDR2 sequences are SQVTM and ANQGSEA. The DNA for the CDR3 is TGCAGCGTTGAAGTGGTCGGGACAGGGGACGTTTACGAAAAACTGTTTTTT. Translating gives CSVEVVGTGDVYEKLFF.

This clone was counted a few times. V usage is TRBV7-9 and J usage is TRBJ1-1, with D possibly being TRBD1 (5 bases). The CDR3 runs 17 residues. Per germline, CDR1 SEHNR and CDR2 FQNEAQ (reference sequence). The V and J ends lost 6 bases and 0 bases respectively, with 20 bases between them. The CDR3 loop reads CASRSGPLGGLNTEAFF. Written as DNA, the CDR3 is TGTGCCAGCAGATCCGGGCCTCTCGGGGGGTTGAACACTGAAGCTTTCTTT.

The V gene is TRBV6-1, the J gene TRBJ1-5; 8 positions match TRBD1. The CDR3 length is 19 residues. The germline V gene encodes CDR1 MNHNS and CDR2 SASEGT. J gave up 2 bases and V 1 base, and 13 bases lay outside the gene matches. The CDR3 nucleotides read TGTGCCAGCAGTGAAGAATGGACAGGGAATGTGGGAGGCAATCAGCCCCAGCATTTT. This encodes CASSEEWTGNVGGNQPQHF.

The CDR3: CATSDLREGQDGYTF. The CDR3 DNA reads TGTGCCACCAGTGATCTAAGGGAGGGCCAGGATGGCTACACCTTC. The V gene is TRBV24-1, the J gene TRBJ1-2; D gene unclear. The germline V gene has CDR1 KGHDR and CDR2 SFDVKD. The CDR3 is 15 residues long. V lost 3 bases, J lost 6 bases, and 16 bases lay in between.

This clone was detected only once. Here the CDR3 DNA reads TGCGCCAGCAGCTTGGGCTCGGAAGCGAATGAGCAGTTCTTC. This translates into CASSLGSEANEQFF. The chain recombines TRBV5-1 with TRBJ2-1; D gene unclear. The germline V gene encodes CDR1 SGHRS and CDR2 YFSETQ. The CDR3 consists of 14 residues. V was cut by 0 bases and J by 7 bases, with 11 bases left in between.

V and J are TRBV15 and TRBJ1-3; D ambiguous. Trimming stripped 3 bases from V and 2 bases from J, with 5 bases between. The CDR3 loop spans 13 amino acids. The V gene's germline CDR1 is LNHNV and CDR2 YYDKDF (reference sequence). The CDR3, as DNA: TGTGCCACCAGCAGTAATACTGGAAACACCATATATTTT. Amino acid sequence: CATSSNTGNTIYF.

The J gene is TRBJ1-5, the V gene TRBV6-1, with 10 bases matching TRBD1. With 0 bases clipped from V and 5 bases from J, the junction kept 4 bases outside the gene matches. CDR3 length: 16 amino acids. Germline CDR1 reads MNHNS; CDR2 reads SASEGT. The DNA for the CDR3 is TGTGCCAGCAGTGAAGCGACAGGGGGCGGGTATCAGCCCCAGCATTTT. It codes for CASSEATGGGYQPQHF.

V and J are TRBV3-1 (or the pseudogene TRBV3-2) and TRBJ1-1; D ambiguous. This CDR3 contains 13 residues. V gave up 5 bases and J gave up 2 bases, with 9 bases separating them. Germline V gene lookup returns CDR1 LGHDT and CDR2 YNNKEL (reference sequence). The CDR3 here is CASSEGGNTEAFF. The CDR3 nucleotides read TGTGCCAGCAGCGAAGGTGGAAACACTGAAGCTTTCTTT.

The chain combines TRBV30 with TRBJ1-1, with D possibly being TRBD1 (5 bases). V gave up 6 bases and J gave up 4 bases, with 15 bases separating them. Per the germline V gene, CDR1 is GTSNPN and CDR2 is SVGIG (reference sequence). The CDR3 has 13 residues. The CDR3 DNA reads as TGTGCCTGCTACCGGAAAGGGGCCACTGAAGCTTTCTTT. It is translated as CACYRKGATEAFF.

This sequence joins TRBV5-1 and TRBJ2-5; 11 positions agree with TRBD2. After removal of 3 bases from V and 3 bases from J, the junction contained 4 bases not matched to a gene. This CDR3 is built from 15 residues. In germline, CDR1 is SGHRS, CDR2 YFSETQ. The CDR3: CASSYGTSGEETQYF. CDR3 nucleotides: TGCGCCAGCAGCTATGGGACTAGCGGAGAAGAGACCCAGTACTTC.

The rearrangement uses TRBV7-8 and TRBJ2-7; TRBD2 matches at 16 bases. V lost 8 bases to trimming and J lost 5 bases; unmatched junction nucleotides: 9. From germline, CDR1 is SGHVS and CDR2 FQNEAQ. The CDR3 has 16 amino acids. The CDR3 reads CASQGLAGGPAHEQYF. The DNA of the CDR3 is TGTGCCAGCCAGGGACTAGCGGGAGGGCCGGCCCACGAGCAGTACTTC.

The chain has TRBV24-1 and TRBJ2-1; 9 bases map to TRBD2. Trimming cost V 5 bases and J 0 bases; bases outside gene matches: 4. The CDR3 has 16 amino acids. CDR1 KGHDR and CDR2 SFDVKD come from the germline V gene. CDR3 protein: CATSANSGSSYNEQFF. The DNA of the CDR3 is TGTGCCACCAGTGCCAATAGCGGGAGCTCCTACAATGAGCAGTTCTTC.

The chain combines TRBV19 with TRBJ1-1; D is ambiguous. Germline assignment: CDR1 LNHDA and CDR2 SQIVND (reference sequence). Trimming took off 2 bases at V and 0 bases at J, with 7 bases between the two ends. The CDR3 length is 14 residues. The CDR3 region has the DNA TGTGCCAGTAGTATAACAGCCTTGAACACTGAAGCTTTCTTT. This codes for CASSITALNTEAFF.

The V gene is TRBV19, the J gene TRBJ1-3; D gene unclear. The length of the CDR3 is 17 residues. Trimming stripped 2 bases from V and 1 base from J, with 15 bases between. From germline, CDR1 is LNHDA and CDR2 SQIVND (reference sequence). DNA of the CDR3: TGTGCCAGTAGTATACTCTGGCAGCACCAGTCTGGAAACACCATATATTTT. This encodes CASSILWQHQSGNTIYF.

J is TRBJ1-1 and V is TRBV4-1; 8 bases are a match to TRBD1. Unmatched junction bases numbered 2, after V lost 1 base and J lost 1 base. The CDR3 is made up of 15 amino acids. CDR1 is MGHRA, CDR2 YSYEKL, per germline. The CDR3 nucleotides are TGCGCCAGCAGCCAAGCGGGACAGGCGAACACTGAAGCTTTCTTT. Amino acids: CASSQAGQANTEAFF.

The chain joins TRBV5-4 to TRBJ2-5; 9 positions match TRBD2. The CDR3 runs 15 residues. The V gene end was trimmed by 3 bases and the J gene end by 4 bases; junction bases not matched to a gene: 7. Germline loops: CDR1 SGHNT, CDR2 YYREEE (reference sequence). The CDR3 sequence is CASSSPTSGLETQYF. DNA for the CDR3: TGTGCCAGCAGCTCGCCGACTAGCGGCCTAGAGACCCAGTACTTC. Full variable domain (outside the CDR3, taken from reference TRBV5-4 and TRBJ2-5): ETGVTQSPTHLIKTRGQQVTLRCSSQSGHNTVSWYQQALGQGPQFIFQYYREEENGRGNFPPRFSGLQFPNYSSELNVNALELDDSALYLCASSSPTSGLETQYFGPGTRLLVL.